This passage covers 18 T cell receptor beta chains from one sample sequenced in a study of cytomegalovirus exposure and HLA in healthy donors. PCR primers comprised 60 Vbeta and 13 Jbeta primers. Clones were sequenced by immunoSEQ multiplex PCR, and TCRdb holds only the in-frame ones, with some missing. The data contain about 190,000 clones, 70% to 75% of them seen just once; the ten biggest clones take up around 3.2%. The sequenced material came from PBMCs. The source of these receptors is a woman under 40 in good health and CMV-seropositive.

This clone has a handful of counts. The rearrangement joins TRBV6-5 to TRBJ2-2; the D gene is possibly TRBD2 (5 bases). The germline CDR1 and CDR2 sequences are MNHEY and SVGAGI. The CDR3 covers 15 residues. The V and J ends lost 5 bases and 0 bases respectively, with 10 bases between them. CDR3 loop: CASSLGVANTGELFF. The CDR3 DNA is TGTGCCAGCAGTCTGGGAGTTGCGAACACCGGGGAGCTGTTTTTT.

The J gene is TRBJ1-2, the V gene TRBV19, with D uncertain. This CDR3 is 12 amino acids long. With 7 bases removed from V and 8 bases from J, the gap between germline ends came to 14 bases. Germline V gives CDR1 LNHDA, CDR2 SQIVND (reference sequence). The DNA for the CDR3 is TGTGCCAGTAACGGCCCTGCTAGGGGCTACACCTTC. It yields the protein CASNGPARGYTF.

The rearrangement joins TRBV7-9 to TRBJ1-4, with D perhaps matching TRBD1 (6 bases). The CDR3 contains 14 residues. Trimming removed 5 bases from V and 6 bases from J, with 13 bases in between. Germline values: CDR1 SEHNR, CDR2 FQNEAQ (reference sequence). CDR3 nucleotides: TGTGCCAGCAGCCCACTAACAGGGTATGAAAAACTGTTTTTT. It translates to CASSPLTGYEKLFF.

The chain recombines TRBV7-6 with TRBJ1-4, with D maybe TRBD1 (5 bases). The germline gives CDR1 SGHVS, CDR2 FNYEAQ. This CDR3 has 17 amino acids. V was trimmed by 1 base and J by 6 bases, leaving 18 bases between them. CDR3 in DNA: TGTGCCAGCAGCTTAGGGGTCAGGGCGTACCCTGATGAAAAACTGTTTTTT. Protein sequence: CASSLGVRAYPDEKLFF. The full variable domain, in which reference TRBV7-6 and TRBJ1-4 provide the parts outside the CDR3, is GAGVSQSPRYKVTKRGQDVALRCDPISGHVSLYWYRQALGQGPEFLTYFNYEAQQDKSGLPNDRFSAERPEGSISTLTIQRTEQRDSAMYRCASSLGVRAYPDEKLFFGSGTQLSVL.

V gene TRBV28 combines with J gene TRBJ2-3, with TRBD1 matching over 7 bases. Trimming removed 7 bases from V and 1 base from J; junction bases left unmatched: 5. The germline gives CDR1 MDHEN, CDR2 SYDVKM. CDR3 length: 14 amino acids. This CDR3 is CASNKGGRTDTQYF. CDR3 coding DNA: TGTGCCAGCAATAAAGGGGGCCGCACAGATACGCAGTATTTT.

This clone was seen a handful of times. CDR3 sequence (DNA): TGTGCCAGCAGCCAATCCGGGAGCTCTGGAAACACCATATATTTT. This gives the protein CASSQSGSSGNTIYF. The V call is TRBV16, the J call TRBJ1-3; D remains unclear. Germline V CDR1 and CDR2: KGHSY, FQNENV. V lost 0 bases and J lost 0, with 6 bases in between. CDR3 length: 15 amino acids.

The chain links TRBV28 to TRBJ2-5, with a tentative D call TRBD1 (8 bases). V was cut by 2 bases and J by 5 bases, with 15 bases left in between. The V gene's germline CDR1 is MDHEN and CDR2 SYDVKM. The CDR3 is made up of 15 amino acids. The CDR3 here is CASSLEQGGYETQYF. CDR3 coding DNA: TGTGCCAGCAGTTTAGAACAGGGGGGGTACGAGACCCAGTACTTC.

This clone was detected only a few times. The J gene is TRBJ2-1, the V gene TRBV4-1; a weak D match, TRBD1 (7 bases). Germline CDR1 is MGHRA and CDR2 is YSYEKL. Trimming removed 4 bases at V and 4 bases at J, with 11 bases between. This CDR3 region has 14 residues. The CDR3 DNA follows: TGCGCCAGCAGCCCGCGGGACAGATACAATGAGCAGTTCTTC. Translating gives CASSPRDRYNEQFF.

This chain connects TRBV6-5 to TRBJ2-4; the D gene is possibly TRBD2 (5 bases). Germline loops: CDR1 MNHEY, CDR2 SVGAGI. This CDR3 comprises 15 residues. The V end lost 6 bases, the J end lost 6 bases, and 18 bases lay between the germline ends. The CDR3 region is CASSPSFGIANIQYF. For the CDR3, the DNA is TGTGCCAGCAGCCCCAGTTTCGGGATCGCAAACATTCAGTACTTC.

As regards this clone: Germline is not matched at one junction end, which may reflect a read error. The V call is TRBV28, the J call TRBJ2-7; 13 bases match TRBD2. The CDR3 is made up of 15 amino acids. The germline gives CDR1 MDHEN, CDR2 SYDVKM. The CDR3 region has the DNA TGTGCCAGCAGTCTGAACGTCGGGGGACTAGCGGGATACCACTTC. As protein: CASSLNVGGLAGYHF. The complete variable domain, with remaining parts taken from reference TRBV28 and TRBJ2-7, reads DVKVTQSSRYLVKRTGEKVFLECVQDMDHENMFWYRQDPGLGLRLIYFSYDVKMKEKGDIPEGYSVSREKKERFSLILESASTNQTSMYLCASSLNVGGLAGYHFGPGTRLTVT.

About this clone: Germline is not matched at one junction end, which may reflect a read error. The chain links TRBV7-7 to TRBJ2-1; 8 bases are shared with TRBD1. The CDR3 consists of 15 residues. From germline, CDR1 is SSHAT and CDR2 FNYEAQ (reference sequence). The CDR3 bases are TGTGCTAGCAGCCCCGGGACAGGCCCGCTCAATGAGCAGTTCTTC. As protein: CASSPGTGPLNEQFF.

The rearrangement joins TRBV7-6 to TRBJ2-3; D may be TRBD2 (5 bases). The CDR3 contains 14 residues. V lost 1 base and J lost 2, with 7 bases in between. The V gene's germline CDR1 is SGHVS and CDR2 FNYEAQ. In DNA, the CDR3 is TGTGCCAGCAGCTTAGAACTAGACACAGATACGCAGTATTTT. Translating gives CASSLELDTDTQYF.

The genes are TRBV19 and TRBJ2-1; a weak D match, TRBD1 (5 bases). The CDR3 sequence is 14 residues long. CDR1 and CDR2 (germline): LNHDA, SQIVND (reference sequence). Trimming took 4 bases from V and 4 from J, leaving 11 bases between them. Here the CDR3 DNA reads TGTGCCAGTAGTACGAGACAGCAATACAATGAGCAGTTCTTC. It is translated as CASSTRQQYNEQFF.

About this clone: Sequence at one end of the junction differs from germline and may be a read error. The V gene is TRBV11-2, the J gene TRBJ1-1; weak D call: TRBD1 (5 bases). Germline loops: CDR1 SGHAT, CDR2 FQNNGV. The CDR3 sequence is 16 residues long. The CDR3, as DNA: TGTGCCAACAGCTTAGGCCGGGGGAATATGAACACTGAAGCTTTCTTT. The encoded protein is CANSLGRGNMNTEAFF.

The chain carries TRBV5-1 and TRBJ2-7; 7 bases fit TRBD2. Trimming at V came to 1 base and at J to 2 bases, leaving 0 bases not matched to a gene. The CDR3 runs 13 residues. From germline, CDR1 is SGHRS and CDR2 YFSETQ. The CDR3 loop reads CASSLRGAYEQYF. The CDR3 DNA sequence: TGCGCCAGCAGCTTGCGGGGGGCCTACGAGCAGTACTTC.

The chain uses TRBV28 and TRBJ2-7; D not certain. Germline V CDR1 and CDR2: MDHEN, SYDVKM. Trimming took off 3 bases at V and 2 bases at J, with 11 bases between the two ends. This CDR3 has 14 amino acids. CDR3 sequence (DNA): TGTGCCAGCAGTTTGAGGCAGAGCCCCTACGAGCAGTACTTC. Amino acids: CASSLRQSPYEQYF.

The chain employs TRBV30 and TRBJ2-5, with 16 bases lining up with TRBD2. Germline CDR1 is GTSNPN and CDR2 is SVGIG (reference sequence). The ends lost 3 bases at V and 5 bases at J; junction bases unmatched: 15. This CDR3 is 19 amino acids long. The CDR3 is CAWRPPPGLAGGPDETQYF. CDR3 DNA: TGTGCCTGGAGACCACCTCCGGGACTAGCGGGAGGGCCGGATGAGACCCAGTACTTC.

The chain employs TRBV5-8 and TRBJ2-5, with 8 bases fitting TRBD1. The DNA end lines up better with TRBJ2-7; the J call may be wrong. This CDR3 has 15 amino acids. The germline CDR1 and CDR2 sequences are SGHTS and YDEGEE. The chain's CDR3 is CASSSRTGNSYEQYF. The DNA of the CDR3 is TGTGCCAGCAGCTCCCGGACAGGGAACTCCTACGAGCAGTACTTC.